This TCR beta chain came from a study of human T cells and chemical hapten exposure. Overall study: The patients, most of them female, presented with alopecia areata, totalis or universalis.

Unmatched junction bases numbered 8, after V lost 0 bases and J lost 15 bases. CDR1 SGHRS and CDR2 YFSETQ come from the germline V gene. The CDR3 has 13 residues. The time point denotes: patch test 1, 2 weeks after DPC sensitization. Treatment in this sample: therapeutic diphenylcyclopropenone sensitization with weekly scalp DPC. Attachment of unique molecular identifiers to individual cDNA molecules was performed in the library. In the authors' methods: Sample-level TCR yields exhibited a median of 95,638, with a range of 23,224 to 690,600. TCRdb ran MiXCR on the RACE reads and lists one entry per CDR3 protein. These V and J calls originate from TCRdb's pipeline instead of the authors' own analysis. Here the sample spans roughly 190,000 distinct CDR3 sequences, approximately 20% being singletons.

The rearrangement joins TRBV5-1 to TRBJ2-1, with 8 positions matching TRBD2. The sequence came from a woman between 45 and 60 years old with alopecia areata. Some clones in this sample may be carry-over from other donors' samples. Sample: whole blood, taken in connection with sensitization to the hapten diphenylcyclopropenone (DPC). The CDR3 region has the DNA TGCGCCAGCAGCTTGGCCGGGGGGACTAGTTTGTTCTTC. Residues: CASSLAGGTSLFF.